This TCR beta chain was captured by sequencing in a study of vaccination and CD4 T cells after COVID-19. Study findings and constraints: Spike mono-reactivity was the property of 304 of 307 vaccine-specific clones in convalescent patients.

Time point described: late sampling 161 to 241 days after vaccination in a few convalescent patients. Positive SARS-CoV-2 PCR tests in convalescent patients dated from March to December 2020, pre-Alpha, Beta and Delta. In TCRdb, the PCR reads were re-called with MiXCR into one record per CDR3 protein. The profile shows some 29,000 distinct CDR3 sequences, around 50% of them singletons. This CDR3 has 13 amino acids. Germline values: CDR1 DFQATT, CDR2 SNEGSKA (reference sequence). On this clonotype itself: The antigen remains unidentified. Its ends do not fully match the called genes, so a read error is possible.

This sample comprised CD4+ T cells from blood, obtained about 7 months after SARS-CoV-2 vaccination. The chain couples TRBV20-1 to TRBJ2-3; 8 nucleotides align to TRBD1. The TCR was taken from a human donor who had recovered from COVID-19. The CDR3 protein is CRGDQVGTGTQYF. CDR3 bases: TGCAGGGGAGACCAGGTCGGGACAGGTACGCAGTATTTT.